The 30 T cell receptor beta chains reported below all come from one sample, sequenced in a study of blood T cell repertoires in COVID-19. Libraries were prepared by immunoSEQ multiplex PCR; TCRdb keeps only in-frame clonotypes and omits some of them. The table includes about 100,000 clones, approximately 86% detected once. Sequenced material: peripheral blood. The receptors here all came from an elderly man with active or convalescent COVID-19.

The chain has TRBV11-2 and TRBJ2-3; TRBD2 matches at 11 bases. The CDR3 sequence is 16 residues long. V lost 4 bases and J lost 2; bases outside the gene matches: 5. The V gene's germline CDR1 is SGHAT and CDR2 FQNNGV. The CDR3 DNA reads TGTGCCAGCAGCTCCTTACTAGCGGGAGTCACAGATACGCAGTATTTT. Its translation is CASSSLLAGVTDTQYF.

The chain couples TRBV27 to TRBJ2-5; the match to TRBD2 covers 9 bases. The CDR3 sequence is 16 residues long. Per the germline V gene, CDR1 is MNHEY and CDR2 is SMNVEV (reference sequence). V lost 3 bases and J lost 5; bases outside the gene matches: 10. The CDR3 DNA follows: TGTGCCAGCAGTTTGGGTGCGGGAGGGCCAGGGGAGACCCAGTACTTC. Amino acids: CASSLGAGGPGETQYF.

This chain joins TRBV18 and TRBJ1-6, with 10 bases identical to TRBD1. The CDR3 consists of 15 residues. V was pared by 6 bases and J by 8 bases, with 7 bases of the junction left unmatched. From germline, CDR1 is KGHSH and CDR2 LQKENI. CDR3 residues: CASSPFGTGDSPLHF. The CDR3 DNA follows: TGTGCCAGCTCCCCCTTCGGGACAGGGGATTCACCCCTCCACTTT.

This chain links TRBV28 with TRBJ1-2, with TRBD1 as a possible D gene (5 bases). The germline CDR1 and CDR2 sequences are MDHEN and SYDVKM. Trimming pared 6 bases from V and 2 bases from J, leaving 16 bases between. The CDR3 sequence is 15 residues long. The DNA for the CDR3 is TGTGCCAGCAGCCCACCCGGACACCAGAACTATGGCTACACCTTC. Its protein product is CASSPPGHQNYGYTF.

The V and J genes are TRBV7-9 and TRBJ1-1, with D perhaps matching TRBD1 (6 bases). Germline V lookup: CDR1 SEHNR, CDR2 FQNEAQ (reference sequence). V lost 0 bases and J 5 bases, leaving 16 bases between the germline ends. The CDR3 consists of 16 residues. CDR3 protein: CASSLAWDTFKTEAFF. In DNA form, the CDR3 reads TGTGCCAGCAGCTTAGCCTGGGACACCTTTAAAACTGAAGCTTTCTTT.

The CDR3 loop reads CASSGLRAEAFF. CDR3 nucleotides: TGTGCCAGCTCAGGCCTGAGGGCAGAAGCTTTCTTT. This chain links TRBV18 with TRBJ1-1; the D is unclear. The V and J ends lost 5 bases and 8 bases respectively, with 12 bases between them. The CDR3 totals 12 residues. The germline CDR1 and CDR2 sequences are KGHSH and LQKENI.

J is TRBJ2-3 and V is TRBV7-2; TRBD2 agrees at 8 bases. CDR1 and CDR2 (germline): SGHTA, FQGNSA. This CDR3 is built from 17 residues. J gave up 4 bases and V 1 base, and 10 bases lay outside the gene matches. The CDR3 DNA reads TGTGCCAGCAGCTTAGGAGAGCGGGGGACTCTCCCAGATACGCAGTATTTT. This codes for CASSLGERGTLPDTQYF.

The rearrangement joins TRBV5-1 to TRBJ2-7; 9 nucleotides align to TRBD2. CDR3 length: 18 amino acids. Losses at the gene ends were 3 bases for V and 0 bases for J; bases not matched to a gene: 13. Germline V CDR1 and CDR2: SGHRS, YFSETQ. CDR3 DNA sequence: TGCGCCAGCAGCTGGGGGACTAGCAATACCCAAAGCTCCTACGAGCAGTACTTC. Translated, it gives CASSWGTSNTQSSYEQYF.

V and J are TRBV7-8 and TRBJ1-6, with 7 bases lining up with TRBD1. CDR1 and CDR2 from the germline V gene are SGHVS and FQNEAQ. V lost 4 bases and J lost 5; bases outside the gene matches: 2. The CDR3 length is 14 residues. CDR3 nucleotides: TGTGCCAGCAGCTACGGACAGGATAATTCACCCCTCCACTTT. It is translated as CASSYGQDNSPLHF.

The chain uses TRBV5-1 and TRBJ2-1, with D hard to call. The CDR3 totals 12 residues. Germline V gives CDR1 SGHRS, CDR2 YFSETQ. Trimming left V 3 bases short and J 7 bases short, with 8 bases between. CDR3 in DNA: TGCGCCAGCAGCTACGACTGGAATGAGCAGTTCTTC. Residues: CASSYDWNEQFF.

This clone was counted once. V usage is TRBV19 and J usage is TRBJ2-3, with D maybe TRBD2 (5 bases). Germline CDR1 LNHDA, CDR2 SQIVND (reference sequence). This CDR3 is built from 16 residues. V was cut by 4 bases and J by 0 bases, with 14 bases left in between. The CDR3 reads CASSRTGVTSTDTQYF. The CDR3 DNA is TGTGCCAGTAGTAGAACCGGGGTTACTAGCACAGATACGCAGTATTTT.

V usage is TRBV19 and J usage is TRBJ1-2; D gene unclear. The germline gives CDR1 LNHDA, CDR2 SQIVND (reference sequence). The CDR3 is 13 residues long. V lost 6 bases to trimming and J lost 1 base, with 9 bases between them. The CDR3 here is CASRRGVNYGYTF. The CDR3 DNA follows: TGTGCCAGTAGACGCGGGGTTAACTATGGCTACACCTTC.

The CDR3 DNA reads TGCGCCAGCAGCTTCGAGCTGGACTATGGCTACACCTTC. Its protein product is CASSFELDYGYTF. The J gene is TRBJ1-2, the V gene TRBV5-1, with D unclear. CDR1 and CDR2 (germline): SGHRS, YFSETQ. This CDR3 spans 13 amino acids. V was pared by 2 bases and J by 3 bases, with 8 bases between.

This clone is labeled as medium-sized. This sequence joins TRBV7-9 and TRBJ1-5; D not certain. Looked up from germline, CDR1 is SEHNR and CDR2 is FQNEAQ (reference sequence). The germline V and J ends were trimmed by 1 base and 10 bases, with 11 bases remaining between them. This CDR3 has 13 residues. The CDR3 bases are TGTGCCAGCAGCTTAGATGTCGAGGGACCCCAGCATTTT. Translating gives CASSLDVEGPQHF.

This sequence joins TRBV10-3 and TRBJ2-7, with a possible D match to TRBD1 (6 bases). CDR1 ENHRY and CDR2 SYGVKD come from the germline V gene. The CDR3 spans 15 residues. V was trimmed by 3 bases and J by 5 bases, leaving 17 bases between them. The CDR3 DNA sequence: TGTGCCATCAGTGACCCCGGGACAAGTTTGAACGAGCAGTACTTC. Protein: CAISDPGTSLNEQYF.

CDR3 DNA sequence: TGTGCCAGCAGGCGACAGGGGTCGCCTCTTGTCAATCAGCCCCAGCATTTT. Its protein product is CASRRQGSPLVNQPQHF. The chain carries TRBV27 and TRBJ1-5, with 8 positions matching TRBD1. The junction had 13 bases not matched to a gene; V was cut back by 6 bases and J by 3 bases. Germline V CDR1 and CDR2: MNHEY, SMNVEV (reference sequence). This CDR3 has 17 residues.

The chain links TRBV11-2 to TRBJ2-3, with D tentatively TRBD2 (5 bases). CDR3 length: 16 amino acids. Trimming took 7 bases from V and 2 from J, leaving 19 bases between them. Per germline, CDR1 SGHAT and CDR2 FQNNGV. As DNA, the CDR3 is TGTGCCAGCACCAATAACCGGGGTTTTGACACAGATACGCAGTATTTT. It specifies CASTNNRGFDTDTQYF.

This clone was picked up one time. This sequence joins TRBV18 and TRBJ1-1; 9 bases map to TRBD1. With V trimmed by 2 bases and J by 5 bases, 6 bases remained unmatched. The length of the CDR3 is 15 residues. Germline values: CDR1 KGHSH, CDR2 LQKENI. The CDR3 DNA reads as TGTGCCAGCTCACCAACAGGGGGCCGGTGGACTGAAGCTTTCTTT. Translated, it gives CASSPTGGRWTEAFF. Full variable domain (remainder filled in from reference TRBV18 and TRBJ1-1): NAGVMQNPRHLVRRRGQEARLRCSPMKGHSHVYWYRQLPEEGLKFMVYLQKENIIDESGMPKERFSAEFPKEGPSILRIQQVVRGDSAAYFCASSPTGGRWTEAFFGQGTRLTVV.

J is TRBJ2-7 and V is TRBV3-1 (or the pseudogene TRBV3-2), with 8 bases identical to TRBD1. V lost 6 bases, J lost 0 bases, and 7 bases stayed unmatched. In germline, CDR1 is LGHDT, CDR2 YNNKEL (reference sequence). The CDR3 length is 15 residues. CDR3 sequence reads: CASSGQGLSSYEQYF. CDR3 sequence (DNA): TGTGCCAGCAGTGGACAGGGATTAAGCTCCTACGAGCAGTACTTC.

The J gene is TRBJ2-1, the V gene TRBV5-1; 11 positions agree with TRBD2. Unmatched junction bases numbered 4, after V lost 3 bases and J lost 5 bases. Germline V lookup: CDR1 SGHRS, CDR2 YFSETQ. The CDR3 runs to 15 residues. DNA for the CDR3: TGCGCCAGCAGCTGGGGACTAGCGGAAAACAATGAGCAGTTCTTC. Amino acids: CASSWGLAENNEQFF.

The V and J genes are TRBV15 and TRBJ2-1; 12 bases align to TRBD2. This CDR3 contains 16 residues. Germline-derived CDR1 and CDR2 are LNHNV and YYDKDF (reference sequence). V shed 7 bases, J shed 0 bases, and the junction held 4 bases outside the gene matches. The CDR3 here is CATKLAGGGSYNEQFF. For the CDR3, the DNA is TGTGCCACCAAACTAGCGGGAGGAGGCTCCTACAATGAGCAGTTCTTC.

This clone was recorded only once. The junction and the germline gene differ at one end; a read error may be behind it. In nucleotides, the CDR3 is TGTGCCGGCAGCCGCGGGGCCCAGAACACTGAAGCTTTCTTT. Its translation: CAGSRGAQNTEAFF. The chain recombines TRBV7-9 with TRBJ1-1; perhaps TRBD1 as D (5 bases). Germline CDR1 and CDR2: SEHNR and FQNEAQ (reference sequence). This CDR3 comprises 14 residues.

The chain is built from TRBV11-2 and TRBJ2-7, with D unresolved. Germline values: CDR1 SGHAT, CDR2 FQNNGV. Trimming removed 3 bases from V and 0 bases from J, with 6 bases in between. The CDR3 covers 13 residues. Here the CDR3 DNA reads TGTGCCAGCAGCTTTCGGAGCTCCTACGAGCAGTACTTC. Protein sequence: CASSFRSSYEQYF.

CDR3 amino acids: CASSPRARAEGIQYF. CDR3 bases: TGTGCCAGCAGTCCCAGAGCGAGGGCGGAGGGGATTCAGTACTTC. The V call is TRBV27, the J call TRBJ2-4, with D maybe TRBD2 (6 bases). The CDR3 runs 15 residues. The V end was cut by 5 bases, the J end by 10 bases, with 21 bases between. Germline V CDR1 and CDR2: MNHEY, SMNVEV (reference sequence).

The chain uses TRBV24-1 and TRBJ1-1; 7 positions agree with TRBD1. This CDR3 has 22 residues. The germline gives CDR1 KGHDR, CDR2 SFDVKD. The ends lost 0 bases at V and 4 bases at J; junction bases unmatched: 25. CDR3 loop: CATSDLGTDKKGWRGLGTEAFF. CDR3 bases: TGTGCCACCAGTGATTTGGGGACAGATAAGAAAGGGTGGAGGGGTCTGGGCACTGAAGCTTTCTTT.

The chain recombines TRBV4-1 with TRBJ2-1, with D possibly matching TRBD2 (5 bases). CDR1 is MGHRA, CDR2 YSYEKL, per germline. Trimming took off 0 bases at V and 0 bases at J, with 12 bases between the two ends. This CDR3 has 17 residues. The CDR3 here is CASSQDSYGSSYNEQFF. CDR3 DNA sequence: TGCGCCAGCAGCCAAGATTCGTATGGGAGCTCCTACAATGAGCAGTTCTTC.

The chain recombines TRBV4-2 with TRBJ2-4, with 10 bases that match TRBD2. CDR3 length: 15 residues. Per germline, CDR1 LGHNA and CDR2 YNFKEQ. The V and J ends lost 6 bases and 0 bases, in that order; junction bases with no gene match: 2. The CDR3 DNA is TGTGCCAGCAGAACTAGCGGGGTAGCCAAAAACATTCAGTACTTC. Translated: CASRTSGVAKNIQYF.

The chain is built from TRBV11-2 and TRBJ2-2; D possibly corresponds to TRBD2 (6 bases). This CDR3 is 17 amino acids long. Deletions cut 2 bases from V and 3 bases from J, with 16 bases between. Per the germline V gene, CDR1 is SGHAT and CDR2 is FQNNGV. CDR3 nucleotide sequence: TGTGCCAGCAGCTTAATGGCTAGCGTGAAAGACACCGGGGAGCTGTTTTTT. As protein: CASSLMASVKDTGELFF. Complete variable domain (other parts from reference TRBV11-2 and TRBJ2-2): EAGVAQSPRYKIIEKRQSVAFWCNPISGHATLYWYQQILGQGPKLLIQFQNNGVVDDSQLPKDRFSAERLKGVDSTLKIQPAKLEDSAVYLCASSLMASVKDTGELFFGEGSRLTVL.

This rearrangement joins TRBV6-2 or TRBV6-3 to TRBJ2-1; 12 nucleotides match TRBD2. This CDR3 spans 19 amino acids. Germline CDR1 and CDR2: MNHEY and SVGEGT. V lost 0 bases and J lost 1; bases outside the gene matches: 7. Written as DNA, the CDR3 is TGTGCCAGCAGTTACTCAGGACTAGCGGGATCTAAATCCTACAATGAGCAGTTCTTC. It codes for CASSYSGLAGSKSYNEQFF.

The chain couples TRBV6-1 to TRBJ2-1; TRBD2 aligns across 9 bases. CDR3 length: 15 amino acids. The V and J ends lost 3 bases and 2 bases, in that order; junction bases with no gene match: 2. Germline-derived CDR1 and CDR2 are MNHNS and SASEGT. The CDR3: CASSETSGPYNEQFF. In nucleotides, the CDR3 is TGTGCCAGCAGTGAGACTAGCGGACCCTACAATGAGCAGTTCTTC.